The subject of this entry is one TCR beta chain. What this receptor recognizes is not known. Per-base qualities were not stored, and no clone one base away is much larger. Libraries were prepared through the immunoSEQ multiplex PCR assay. The multiplex PCR relied on a mix of 60 forward primers for TCR Vbeta segments and 13 reverse primers for TCR Jbeta segments. Amplification of the CDR3 region of rearranged TCR beta genes was performed with a multiplex PCR assay on genomic DNA. On the Illumina HiSeq System, the amplified TCR beta libraries were sequenced as 87-base-pair reads. As for how the authors treated the data: In a later analysis, tens of millions of unique TCR beta chains were counted across the roughly 610 repertoires, and approximately 11 million of these chains were shared by at least two donors. Raw reads were error-corrected and collapsed into unique sequences by a nearest-neighbor algorithm in which closely related sequences were merged to remove PCR and sequencing errors. V, D and J gene segments were assigned by aligning CDR3 sequences to IMGT reference sequences. For a sequence to be retained, at least a six-nucleotide match to both a V gene segment and a J gene segment was required. Rearrangements were classified as productive when the CDR3 lacked stop codons and remained in frame with V and J, and all other rearrangements were classified as non-productive. CDR3 was defined by IMGT convention, running from the second conserved V-encoded cysteine to the conserved J-encoded phenylalanine. The earlier analysis of 587 of the donors excluded sequences that lacked an unambiguous match to a single V gene segment. An earlier analysis of 587 of the donors called V segments functional above 56.7% productive rearrangements and segregating when the between-donor standard deviation exceeded 5%. A statistical classification framework was developed to diagnose cytomegalovirus status using the catalog of TCR beta chain sequences. In a later analysis, TCR nucleotide sequences were compared against IMGT/GENE-DB human TR gene sequences so that V and J genes could be assigned. In a later analysis, CDR3 sequences and most-parsimonious VDJ recombination scenarios were assigned using the TCRdist pipeline. A later analysis defined each TCR beta chain by its CDR3 amino acid sequence plus V-gene family, and excluded reads lacking a unique V-gene family. In a later analysis, some 600 highly shared, low-generation-probability nucleotide sequences were removed to address suspected cross-contamination and a sequencing artifact. A later analysis calculated a clonal expansion index for each public chain from normalized within-repertoire ranks of inferred template counts. Generation probabilities in a later analysis came from a VDJ recombination model fitted to out-of-frame rearrangements, and those results were checked against IGoR. Hypergeometric tests were used in a later analysis to score TCR-TCR, TCR-HLA and TCR-CMV co-occurrence, with a repertoire-size bias correction applied to the TCR pairs. In a later analysis, false discovery rates were estimated by permuting HLA or CMV assignments 20 times. A later analysis grouped co-occurring TCRs with DBSCAN, adding TCRdist sequence similarity when clustering within HLA-allele-positive subsets. Repertoires with fewer than 30,000 or more than 120,000 public chains were left out of co-occurrence clustering, as were roughly five repertoires with anomalous nucleotide sharing. TCRdb's version of the immuneACCESS table is confined to in-frame rearrangements and falls short of the full clone set. An unresolved V gene accounts for under half of the shortfall where checked; the remainder is of unknown origin. V and J calls and clone size are given by that table; D and trimming were obtained from the DNA. For this sample there are 160,000 or so clones; around 79% appear just once. The biggest ten clones account for approximately 6% of the sample.

The sample comes from a study of cytomegalovirus exposure and HLA in healthy donors (dated by TCRdb to about 2017). About the full investigation: An earlier analysis of roughly 610 of the donors reported about 280 Gb of sequence data and 117 million unique TCR beta sequences obtained from around 180 million T cells. An early release covering 550 to 700 HLA-typed donors comprised roughly 300 gigabases of sequencing data and around 86 million unique TCR sequences. Of the roughly 400 genotyped donors, around 81% fell in the genetic ancestry cluster associated with self-reported Caucasian donors. The study aimed to test whether cataloging public T cell receptors could reveal signatures of past pathogen exposure. The T cell repertoires of several hundred subjects were profiled by immunosequencing and related to cytomegalovirus serostatus. Besides the first cohort of 666 subjects, a separate validation cohort made up of roughly 130 different subjects was used. The study combined high-throughput TCR immunosequencing, statistical association of individual TCRs with disease status, and machine learning to predict cytomegalovirus infection status. In a later analysis, previously published TCR beta repertoires from some 640 donors were re-analyzed and high-resolution HLA genotyping was added so that TCR occurrence patterns could be studied. In the later analysis, no new phenotypic data were used to find candidate immune exposures; instead, reliance was placed on TCR beta sequences and their occurrence across donors. An earlier analysis of 500 to 650 of the donors applied high-throughput TCR beta sequencing to assess whether each TCR beta V gene segment acted as functional or pseudogenic. Donor age, sex, ethnicity and CMV serostatus were compiled together with the repertoire data. In a later genetic analysis, genome-wide SNP genotypes for about three fifths of the 666 donors were used, and that subset was treated as a discovery cohort. Every discovery cohort repertoire had been produced on one sequencing platform. HLA typing covered class I and class II loci at four-digit resolution. Typing coverage varied by locus: roughly 620-640 donors for A, B, C, DRB1 and DQB1; about 520 for DQA1; more than 600 for DPA1; more than 450 for DPB1. Because of strong linkage in the cohort, four to six DR-DQ haplotypes were treated as single units for association and clustering. On average, around 230,000 unique TCR beta nucleotide sequences were sequenced per donor among a few hundred genotyped donors of the cohort, with 15% to 20% of those sequences being non-productive.

Study-wide conclusions, independent of this receptor: A further reported finding was that TCR beta sequences accurately predicted the HLA-A and HLA-B alleles for most subjects in the first cohort. Most CMV-associated TCR beta chains appeared to be HLA-restricted in a later analysis, and the HLA associations seemed to be driven largely by CMV exposure. HLA typing was unavailable for some donors at each locus, so association tests used only the typed subset. Presence/absence analyses assumed roughly uniform sequencing depth across donors, an assumption that may not hold. The authors suggested that the approach could potentially be extended to other disease states and immunological phenotypes. Compared with equally common non-associated chains, HLA-associated TCR beta chains in a later analysis were more clonally expanded and had lower generation probabilities. Strong co-occurrence of HLA alleles, especially DR and DQ, made assigning TCR associations to individual alleles difficult. In a later genetic analysis, a missense DCLRE1C variant was associated with V-gene and J-gene trimming of TCR beta chains, and the association was replicated in an independent cohort. Cytomegalovirus status was reported to be diagnosed by the classifier with high specificity and sensitivity in both the original and validation cohorts. Because counts were too low, about 18 rarely observed V segments, including chromosome 9 orphons, were left out of the earlier analysis of a few hundred of the donors. A few of the identified cytomegalovirus-associated TCR beta chains were confirmed in vitro to be specific for cytomegalovirus antigens. Broadly in line with IMGT annotations, most TCR beta V segments showed up in productive rearrangements about 87% or about 30% of the time in an earlier analysis of around 550 of the donors. A later genetic analysis reported fewer N-insertions in productive TCRs among donors in an Asian-associated ancestry cluster than the roughly 690-donor mean. In a later analysis, TCR association rates were found to vary across HLA loci, with the most associated TCRs seen for DRB1 alleles and the fewest for HLA-C alleles. In a later analysis, several top co-occurrence clusters were reported to appear linked to parvovirus B19, influenza, CMV and Epstein-Barr virus. Some IMGT-functional V segments, including TRBV6-2 and TRBV6-3, could not be distinguished by the 87-base-pair reads and were therefore excluded. Only TCR beta chains were sequenced in this cohort, and the absence of alpha or paired-chain data limited detectable features. In a later analysis, 16,951 TCR beta sequences were associated with specific HLA alleles at a false discovery rate of 0.05. Linkage disequilibrium might explain the correlated functional status among segregating V segments, but an unknown experimental factor could not be ruled out. A cluster of highly shared sequence variants was judged likely to be a technical artifact of the sequencing pipeline. The study listed over 150 TCR beta chains as associated with cytomegalovirus. Most TCR sequences were observed very rarely across donors, whereas some public TCRs were present in many individuals. For the cohort, immune exposure information was limited to CMV serostatus.

The cohort comprised more than 550 healthy bone marrow donors. Cohort members were all nominally healthy when sampled, although unrecorded immune exposures were likely present. The donor was CMV seropositive and was included in the group of 289 seropositive cohort members. Each donor provided a peripheral blood sample, and peripheral blood mononuclear cells were used for TCR beta sequencing. Genomic DNA extraction from the blood cell samples was performed with the Qiagen DNeasy Blood Extraction Kit. Measured from the cysteine to the phenylalanine, the CDR3 is 15 residues long. Here the CDR3 DNA is all that survives: 45 bases in frame from base 1. V is cut back by 7 bases and J by 5 bases, with 9 bases in the junction unmatched. Reading the germline V gene (reference sequence) gives CDR1 MNHEY and CDR2 SMNVEV.

This sequence was found in a man aged 35 to 55 in good health and CMV-seropositive. Sequencing was performed on PBMCs. The chain couples TRBV27 to TRBJ2-1, and 9 bases in between align with TRBD1. The CDR3 in this case is CASMRDRARHNEQFF. The sequenced DNA: TGTGCCAGCATGAGGGACAGGGCTCGCCACAATGAGCAGTTCTTC.